The text below deals with one T cell receptor beta chain. Each CDR3 protein gets one entry in TCRdb, which reprocessed the 5' RACE reads and gives no DNA. In all, the sample yields fewer than 150,000 distinct CDR3 sequences. The data originate from a study of monozygotic twins with inflammatory bowel disease. CDR1 is KGHSH, CDR2 LQKENI, per germline. The CDR3 extends over 14 amino acids. The V call is TRBV18, the J call TRBJ2-7. The sequence was obtained from a human donor with ulcerative colitis or Crohn's disease, or a healthy co-twin of an affected twin (not recorded which). The material sequenced was blood. CDR3 protein: CASSPTGARYEQYF. The entire variable domain, with the rest obtained from reference TRBV18 and TRBJ2-7, is as follows: NAGVMQNPRHLVRRRGQEARLRCSPMKGHSHVYWYRQLPEEGLKFMVYLQKENIIDESGMPKERFSAEFPKEGPSILRIQQVVRGDSAAYFCASSPTGARYEQYFGPGTRLTVT.